The rows below give T cell receptor beta chains drawn from one sample of a study of cytomegalovirus exposure and HLA in healthy donors. The method was immunoSEQ multiplex PCR; TCRdb's version includes in-frame clones alone and lacks a portion of them. The sample holds about 86,000 clones, around 75% seen once. The specimen sequenced was PBMCs. These TCRs come from a woman aged 40 to 49 in good health and CMV-seropositive. Each CDR3 is given with its conserved first and last residue. A D gene is named only where the DNA matches it firmly. Not every row has a clone size; where given, it reads once, few, many or a size class.

d_call,j_call,clone_size,v_call,cdr3_aa,cdr3_nt
TRBD1,TRBJ2-3,NA,TRBV18,CASSPTGGTDTQYF,TGTGCCAGCTCACCAACAGGGGGAACAGATACGCAGTATTTT
NA,TRBJ1-2,NA,TRBV18,CASSPAGYRNYGYTF,TGTGCCAGCTCACCAGCAGGGTACCGCAACTATGGCTACACCTTC
TRBD1,TRBJ2-5,NA,TRBV7-7,CASSSYRGEETQYF,TGTGCTAGCAGCTCCTACAGGGGGGAAGAGACCCAGTACTTC
TRBD1,TRBJ1-1,NA,TRBV30,CAWSVLGGKAFF,TGTGCCTGGAGTGTACTAGGGGGCAAAGCTTTCTTT
TRBD2,TRBJ2-1,NA,TRBV23-1,CASSQSSRASGSRYEQFF,TGCGCCAGCAGTCAATCGAGTAGGGCGAGCGGGAGTAGATATGAGCAGTTCTTC
TRBD1,TRBJ2-7,NA,TRBV7-6,CASSLEQGATYEQYF,TGTGCCAGCAGCTTAGAACAGGGGGCTACTTACGAGCAGTACTTC
TRBD1,TRBJ1-3,NA,TRBV28,CASSLEDRGNTIYF,TGTGCCAGCAGTTTGGAGGACAGGGGAAACACCATATATTTT
NA,TRBJ1-2,NA,TRBV29-1,CSVENGIANYGYTF,TGCAGCGTTGAAAACGGGATAGCTAACTATGGCTACACCTTC
NA,TRBJ2-7,once,TRBV2,CASTVDDRIYEQYF,TGTGCCAGCACCGTTGACGACAGGATCTACGAGCAGTACTTC
TRBD2,TRBJ2-7,NA,TRBV7-8,CASSFFGRGTYEQYF,TGTGCCAGCAGCTTCTTCGGGAGGGGCACCTACGAGCAGTACTTC
NA,TRBJ1-5,NA,TRBV28,CASSWAGNNQPQHF,TGTGCCAGCAGTTGGGCAGGGAACAATCAGCCCCAGCATTTT
NA,TRBJ2-5,NA,TRBV5-8,CASSKDSKETQYF,TGTGCCAGCAGCAAGGACTCGAAAGAGACCCAGTACTTC
NA,TRBJ1-1,NA,TRBV5-6,CASSLVGEANTEAFF,TGTGCCAGCAGCTTAGTCGGGGAGGCGAACACTGAAGCTTTCTTT
NA,TRBJ1-1,once,TRBV7-2,CASSFGTPEAFF,TGTGCCAGCAGCTTTGGGACACCTGAAGCTTTCTTT
NA,TRBJ2-7,NA,TRBV2,CALRMGDSYEQYF,TGTGCCCTCAGAATGGGGGACTCTTACGAGCAGTACTTC
NA,TRBJ1-1,NA,TRBV5-1,CASSLQTGVVYTEAFF,TGCGCCAGCAGCCTTCAAACCGGGGTTGTGTACACTGAAGCTTTCTTT
TRBD1,TRBJ1-3,NA,TRBV19,CASRGEQGPGNTIYF,TGTGCCAGTAGAGGGGAACAGGGGCCTGGAAACACCATATATTTT
NA,TRBJ1-6,NA,TRBV6-5,CASSYSRGSGNSPLHF,TGTGCCAGCAGTTACTCGCGGGGTTCGGGTAATTCACCCCTCCACTTT
NA,TRBJ1-2,NA,TRBV4-3,CASSQVNTANYGYTF,TGCGCCAGCAGCCAAGTCAATACGGCTAACTATGGCTACACCTTC
TRBD1,TRBJ1-2,NA,TRBV7-2,CASSLVYATGLHGCTF,TGTGCCAGCAGCTTAGTCTATGCGACAGGGTTACATGGCTGCACCTTC
NA,TRBJ2-1,NA,TRBV2,CASSVVGGVGNEQFF,TGTGCCAGCAGTGTGGTCGGAGGGGTAGGGAATGAGCAGTTCTTC
TRBD1,TRBJ1-2,NA,TRBV28,CASVFPYRGGYGYTF,TGTGCCAGCGTGTTCCCTTACAGGGGTGGCTATGGCTACACCTTC
NA,TRBJ2-2,NA,TRBV5-1,CASSLSARGTGELFF,TGCGCCAGCAGCTTGTCGGCCCGGGGCACCGGGGAGCTGTTTTTT
NA,TRBJ1-2,NA,TRBV29-1,CSVERRIDYGYTF,TGCAGCGTTGAGCGGCGGATTGACTATGGCTACACCTTC
NA,TRBJ1-2,few,TRBV6-1,CASSESDRWGYTF,TGTGCCAGCAGTGAATCCGACAGGTGGGGCTACACCTTC
NA,TRBJ2-7,NA,TRBV5-1,CASSSGHYEQYF,TGCGCCAGCAGCTCGGGACACTACGAGCAGTACTTC
TRBD1,TRBJ2-2,NA,TRBV11-2,CASSSTLRTGVSTGELFF,TGTGCCAGCAGCTCTACCCTAAGGACAGGTGTATCCACCGGGGAGCTGTTTTTT
NA,TRBJ1-4,NA,TRBV6-1,CASSEDPGTNEKLFF,TGTGCCAGCAGTGAGGATCCAGGGACTAATGAAAAACTGTTTTTT
NA,TRBJ2-6,NA,TRBV7-9,CASSLQSGSGANVLTF,TGTGCCAGCAGCTTACAATCAGGGTCCGGGGCCAACGTCCTGACTTTC
TRBD2,TRBJ2-7,once,TRBV7-3,CASSLNWGEGYEQYF,TGTGCCAGCAGCTTAAATTGGGGGGAGGGCTACGAGCAGTACTTC
TRBD1,TRBJ1-5,few,TRBV11-2,CASSSGQGQPQHF,TGTGCCAGCAGCTCTGGACAGGGTCAGCCCCAGCATTTT
TRBD1,TRBJ1-1,NA,TRBV18,CASSSKTGTGSRSTEAFF,TGTGCCAGCTCATCAAAAACCGGGACAGGGTCGCGTAGCACTGAAGCTTTCTTT
NA,TRBJ2-2,NA,TRBV19,CASSLKGPGNTGELFF,TGTGCCAGTAGTCTTAAGGGGCCGGGCAACACCGGGGAGCTGTTTTTT
TRBD1,TRBJ1-2,few,TRBV29-1,CSVDPQGPEYGYTF,TGCAGCGTTGACCCACAGGGGCCCGAGTATGGCTACACCTTC
TRBD2,TRBJ2-7,NA,TRBV28,CASSTLYPSGRALYEQYF,TGTGCCAGCAGTACCCTATACCCTAGCGGGAGGGCCCTCTACGAGCAGTACTTC
NA,TRBJ2-7,NA,TRBV9,CASSVNRVGEQYF,TGTGCCAGCAGCGTGAACAGGGTGGGGGAGCAGTACTTC
NA,TRBJ2-5,once,TRBV20-1,CSAPVETQYF,TGCAGTGCGCCGGTCGAGACCCAGTACTTC
TRBD2,TRBJ2-1,NA,TRBV4-2,CAISQEVLANNEQFF,TGTGCCATCAGCCAAGAGGTACTAGCGAACAATGAGCAGTTCTTC
TRBD2,TRBJ2-3,once,TRBV5-6,CASSSRRLAGVATQYF,TGTGCCAGCAGCAGTCGGCGACTAGCGGGAGTTGCTACGCAGTATTTT
TRBD2,TRBJ2-7,NA,TRBV6-1,CASSSSGKYEQYF,TGTGCCAGCAGTTCTAGCGGGAAATACGAGCAGTACTTC
TRBD1,TRBJ1-2,NA,TRBV28,CASSRQGEGYTF,TGTGCCAGCAGCCGACAGGGTGAGGGCTACACCTTC
NA,TRBJ2-7,NA,TRBV12-5,CASGWGDSPYEQYF,TGTGCTAGTGGTTGGGGGGACAGTCCCTACGAGCAGTACTTC
NA,TRBJ1-2,NA,TRBV6-1,CASARQVLYGYTF,TGTGCCAGCGCCCGGCAGGTCCTCTATGGCTACACCTTC
NA,TRBJ2-5,once,TRBV25-1,CATGSQETQYF,TGTGCAACGGGTTCCCAGGAGACCCAGTACTTC
NA,TRBJ1-1,NA,TRBV18,CASSPRHTVNTEAFF,TGTGCCAGCTCTCCGAGACACACGGTGAACACTGAAGCTTTCTTT
NA,TRBJ1-4,NA,TRBV7-9,CASSLNGINEKLFF,TGTGCCAGCAGCTTAAACGGGATTAATGAAAAACTGTTTTTT
NA,TRBJ2-6,NA,TRBV5-1,CASSLGRGQSSGANVLTF,TGCGCCAGCAGCTTGGGGAGGGGACAGAGCTCTGGGGCCAACGTCCTGACTTTC
TRBD1,TRBJ1-2,few,TRBV7-8,CASSLLEGQGAYGYTF,TGTGCCAGCAGCTTATTGGAAGGACAGGGGGCCTATGGCTACACCTTC
TRBD1,TRBJ1-2,NA,TRBV25-1,CASSEAARTGYGYTF,TGTGCCAGCAGTGAAGCGGCCAGGACAGGGTATGGCTACACCTTC
NA,TRBJ1-1,NA,TRBV5-1,CASRAPTGVLNTEAFF,TGCGCCAGCAGAGCCCCAACGGGAGTATTGAACACTGAAGCTTTCTTT
TRBD1,TRBJ1-5,NA,TRBV4-1,CASSQDVGFRGDNQPQHF,TGCGCCAGCAGCCAAGACGTTGGTTTCAGGGGGGACAATCAGCCCCAGCATTTT
TRBD1,TRBJ2-1,NA,TRBV7-3,CASSPKTGGYNEQFF,TGTGCCAGCAGCCCGAAGACAGGGGGATACAATGAGCAGTTCTTC
NA,TRBJ1-2,NA,TRBV20-1,CSASTGNGYTF,TGCAGTGCTAGTACCGGGAACGGCTACACCTTC
NA,TRBJ2-7,NA,TRBV27,CASSTRDSSYEQYF,TGTGCCAGCAGTACCCGGGACTCTAGCTACGAGCAGTACTTC
TRBD1,TRBJ2-2,NA,TRBV10-3,CAISNVRRQGAAGELFF,TGTGCCATCAGTAACGTCAGGCGACAGGGGGCCGCCGGGGAGCTGTTTTTT